This is a list of T cell receptor beta chains from one sample in a study of blood T cells in healthy people across ages. TCRdb redid the calling of the 5' RACE reads with MiXCR, one entry per CDR3 protein. The sample consists of approximately 800,000 distinct CDR3 sequences, about 42% of them appearing once. Input material: blood. The receptors come from a man older than 75 in good health. The CDR3 runs from the conserved cysteine through the conserved F or W. The order of the fields is clone size, J gene, D gene, V gene, CDR3 DNA, CDR3 protein. D genes are given only for firm matches. Only part of the rows carry a size: once, few, many, or a class if the clone is expanded.

clone size: -; J gene: TRBJ2-7; D gene: -; V gene: TRBV12-3/TRBV12-4; CDR3 DNA: TGTGCCAGCAGTACCCGGGAGCGTAAGACCCTGTACTTC; CDR3 protein: CASSTRERKTLYF
clone size: -; J gene: TRBJ2-1; D gene: TRBD2; V gene: TRBV7-2; CDR3 DNA: TGTGCCAGCAGTTCACTCCCGGGACGAGCGGGAGGGATATACAATGAGCAGTTCTTC; CDR3 protein: CASSSLPGRAGGIYNEQFF
clone size: -; J gene: TRBJ2-3; D gene: TRBD2; V gene: TRBV25-1; CDR3 DNA: TGTGCCAGCAGTGAATGGGGACTAGTTGTAGATACGCAGTATTTT; CDR3 protein: CASSEWGLVVDTQYF
clone size: -; J gene: TRBJ2-5; D gene: TRBD2; V gene: TRBV7-2; CDR3 DNA: TGTGCCAGCAGCTTAGTTACTAGCGGGCTTGAGACCCAGTACTTC; CDR3 protein: CASSLVTSGLETQYF
clone size: few; J gene: TRBJ1-5; D gene: TRBD1; V gene: TRBV29-1; CDR3 DNA: TGCAGCGTTGGGACAGGGGCCAATCAGCCCCAGCATTTT; CDR3 protein: CSVGTGANQPQHF
clone size: -; J gene: TRBJ2-1; D gene: -; V gene: TRBV11-1; CDR3 DNA: TGTGCCAGCAGCTTATTTGAGGGAATATACAATGAGCAGTTCTTC; CDR3 protein: CASSLFEGIYNEQFF
clone size: few; J gene: TRBJ1-2; D gene: -; V gene: TRBV29-1; CDR3 DNA: TGCAGCGTTGAAGAAGGAGGGTCCGCCTCGGGCTACACCTTC; CDR3 protein: CSVEEGGSASGYTF
clone size: -; J gene: TRBJ2-1; D gene: -; V gene: TRBV12-3/TRBV12-4; CDR3 DNA: TGTGCCAGCAGTTTATCAGCCAGCGCGGATGAGCAGTTCTTC; CDR3 protein: CASSLSASADEQFF
clone size: -; J gene: TRBJ2-1; D gene: -; V gene: TRBV25-1; CDR3 DNA: TGTGCCAGCAGTGAATATCGTCTGAATGAGCAGTTCTTC; CDR3 protein: CASSEYRLNEQFF
clone size: -; J gene: TRBJ2-7; D gene: -; V gene: TRBV6-6; CDR3 DNA: TGTGCCAGCAGGCACAACCCCCTCGGGGCTAACGAGCAGTACTTC; CDR3 protein: CASRHNPLGANEQYF
clone size: few; J gene: TRBJ2-7; D gene: -; V gene: TRBV6-2/TRBV6-3; CDR3 DNA: TGTGCCAGCAGTTACCGGGACAACTCCTACGAGCAGTACTTC; CDR3 protein: CASSYRDNSYEQYF
clone size: -; J gene: TRBJ2-5; D gene: -; V gene: TRBV7-9; CDR3 DNA: TGTGCCAGCAGCTTAGATCTTAGACAAGAGACCCAGTACTTC; CDR3 protein: CASSLDLRQETQYF
clone size: -; J gene: TRBJ2-1; D gene: -; V gene: TRBV5-5; CDR3 DNA: TGTGCCAGCAGCTTCCGGGCCGAGCAGTTCTTC; CDR3 protein: CASSFRAEQFF
clone size: -; J gene: TRBJ2-7; D gene: -; V gene: TRBV29-1; CDR3 DNA: TGCAGCGGGGGGGGAACAGGGACCTACGAGCAGTACTTC; CDR3 protein: CSGGGTGTYEQYF
clone size: -; J gene: TRBJ1-1; D gene: -; V gene: TRBV27; CDR3 DNA: TGTGCCAGCAGTGCCAGGACAGCCCTGAACACTGAAGCTTTCTTT; CDR3 protein: CASSARTALNTEAFF
clone size: few; J gene: TRBJ2-5; D gene: TRBD2; V gene: TRBV13; CDR3 DNA: TGTGCCAGCAGCCGGCGGACTAGCGGGCCGCAAGAGACCCAGTACTTC; CDR3 protein: CASSRRTSGPQETQYF
clone size: many; J gene: TRBJ2-1; D gene: -; V gene: TRBV20-1; CDR3 DNA: TGCAGTGCTAGAGATCAGAGAGGATCCAATGAGCAGTTCTTC; CDR3 protein: CSARDQRGSNEQFF
clone size: -; J gene: TRBJ1-2; D gene: TRBD1; V gene: TRBV20-1; CDR3 DNA: TGCAGTGCGCCGCCAGGGGGATGGGGCTACACCTTC; CDR3 protein: CSAPPGGWGYTF
clone size: -; J gene: TRBJ1-2; D gene: -; V gene: TRBV4-2; CDR3 DNA: TGTGCCAGCAGCGCCTATTATGGCTACACCTTC; CDR3 protein: CASSAYYGYTF
clone size: once; J gene: TRBJ1-1; D gene: -; V gene: TRBV7-9; CDR3 DNA: TGTGCCAGCAGCTTCGTGGGGGTCGCTGAAGCTTTCTTT; CDR3 protein: CASSFVGVAEAFF
clone size: -; J gene: TRBJ1-6; D gene: TRBD1; V gene: TRBV5-1; CDR3 DNA: TGCGCCAGCAGCGAGGGACAGAAATATTCACCCCTCCACTTT; CDR3 protein: CASSEGQKYSPLHF
clone size: -; J gene: TRBJ2-1; D gene: -; V gene: TRBV7-9; CDR3 DNA: TGTGCCGGCAGCTTCGTAGGAAACAATGAGCAGTTCTTC; CDR3 protein: CAGSFVGNNEQFF
clone size: -; J gene: TRBJ2-5; D gene: -; V gene: TRBV20-1; CDR3 DNA: TGCAGTGCTCACACTCTGGGCCGCCAGGAGACCCAGTACTTC; CDR3 protein: CSAHTLGRQETQYF
clone size: many; J gene: TRBJ2-5; D gene: -; V gene: TRBV10-3; CDR3 DNA: TGTGCCATCAGTGGCCGGACCGGGACGCCAGAGACCCAGTACTTC; CDR3 protein: CAISGRTGTPETQYF
clone size: many; J gene: TRBJ2-3; D gene: TRBD1; V gene: TRBV27; CDR3 DNA: TGTGCCAGCAGTTGGACAGGGATATCGGATACGCAGTATTTT; CDR3 protein: CASSWTGISDTQYF
clone size: many; J gene: TRBJ2-7; D gene: TRBD1; V gene: TRBV28; CDR3 DNA: TGTGCCAGCATAGGGACAGGTCGCTACGAGCAGTACTTC; CDR3 protein: CASIGTGRYEQYF
clone size: -; J gene: TRBJ1-5; D gene: -; V gene: TRBV20-1; CDR3 DNA: TGCAGTGCGCCCGACGGGACTCAAGCAGATCAGCCCCAGCATTTT; CDR3 protein: CSAPDGTQADQPQHF
clone size: few; J gene: TRBJ1-2; D gene: TRBD1; V gene: TRBV11-3; CDR3 DNA: TGTGCCAGCAGTCCTAGGGACAGGGAGTATGGCTACACCTTC; CDR3 protein: CASSPRDREYGYTF
clone size: -; J gene: TRBJ2-2; D gene: -; V gene: TRBV14; CDR3 DNA: TGTGCCAGCAGCCAAGTATCGCGGACCACCGGGGAGCTGTTTTTT; CDR3 protein: CASSQVSRTTGELFF
clone size: once; J gene: TRBJ2-1; D gene: -; V gene: TRBV7-6; CDR3 DNA: TGTGCCAGCAGCTTAGCGCTTACGGGTAATGAGCAGTTCTTC; CDR3 protein: CASSLALTGNEQFF
clone size: -; J gene: TRBJ2-1; D gene: TRBD2; V gene: TRBV7-9; CDR3 DNA: TGTGCCAGCAGCTTAACGTCTCGGGGAGGGGACAATGAGCAGTTCTTC; CDR3 protein: CASSLTSRGGDNEQFF
clone size: once; J gene: TRBJ1-6; D gene: -; V gene: TRBV13; CDR3 DNA: TGTGCCAGCAGCTTAAAGACAGTACATAATTCACCCCTCCACTTT; CDR3 protein: CASSLKTVHNSPLHF
clone size: -; J gene: TRBJ2-1; D gene: TRBD2; V gene: TRBV20-1; CDR3 DNA: TGCAGTGCGGAACGGGGACTAGCGGAAAACAATGAGCAGTTCTTC; CDR3 protein: CSAERGLAENNEQFF
clone size: few; J gene: TRBJ2-3; D gene: TRBD2; V gene: TRBV20-1; CDR3 DNA: TGCAGTGCCCGCGGTCGGGAGGGTAGGACAGATACGCAGTATTTT; CDR3 protein: CSARGREGRTDTQYF
clone size: -; J gene: TRBJ2-2; D gene: TRBD2; V gene: TRBV4-2; CDR3 DNA: TGTGCCAGCAGCCAAGGGCCGGGAGGGAACACCGGGGAGCTGTTTTTT; CDR3 protein: CASSQGPGGNTGELFF
clone size: many; J gene: TRBJ2-1; D gene: -; V gene: TRBV6-5; CDR3 DNA: TGTGCCAGCCGGCGGGGACCGAACTACAATGAGCAGTTCTTC; CDR3 protein: CASRRGPNYNEQFF
clone size: few; J gene: TRBJ1-1; D gene: -; V gene: TRBV20-1; CDR3 DNA: TGCAGTGCTAGAGCCGTTCGACGGAACACTGAAGCTTTCTTT; CDR3 protein: CSARAVRRNTEAFF
clone size: many; J gene: TRBJ1-6; D gene: TRBD1; V gene: TRBV13; CDR3 DNA: TGTGCCAGCAGCGGTACTGACAGGGAGTATTCACCCCTCCACTTT; CDR3 protein: CASSGTDREYSPLHF
clone size: -; J gene: TRBJ1-1; D gene: -; V gene: TRBV29-1; CDR3 DNA: TGCAGCGTTGAGTACGGGAGCGACACTGAAGCTTTCTTT; CDR3 protein: CSVEYGSDTEAFF
clone size: -; J gene: TRBJ2-6; D gene: TRBD1; V gene: TRBV28; CDR3 DNA: TGTGCCAGTCAGGACAGGGGGTCTGGGGCCAACGTCCTGACTTTC; CDR3 protein: CASQDRGSGANVLTF
clone size: -; J gene: TRBJ2-5; D gene: TRBD2; V gene: TRBV5-1; CDR3 DNA: TGCGCCAGCAGCCCTGATGGGGGACTAGCGGGAGTGGGTGAGCAGTACTTC; CDR3 protein: CASSPDGGLAGVGEQYF
clone size: -; J gene: TRBJ2-7; D gene: TRBD1; V gene: TRBV11-2; CDR3 DNA: TGTGCCAGCAGCTTAGTACCGGGACAGGGTATAGGGGGCGAGCAGTACTTC; CDR3 protein: CASSLVPGQGIGGEQYF
clone size: -; J gene: TRBJ2-7; D gene: TRBD2; V gene: TRBV20-1; CDR3 DNA: TGCAGTGCTAGCGGGACTAGCGGGGACTACGAGCAGTACTTC; CDR3 protein: CSASGTSGDYEQYF
clone size: few; J gene: TRBJ2-7; D gene: TRBD1; V gene: TRBV6-6; CDR3 DNA: TGTGCCAGCAGCGGACCGGGACAGGGCCGCGAGCAGTACTTC; CDR3 protein: CASSGPGQGREQYF
clone size: -; J gene: TRBJ1-1; D gene: TRBD1; V gene: TRBV5-1; CDR3 DNA: TGCGCCAGCAGCTTGTACGGGACAGATTTTGAAGCTTTCTTT; CDR3 protein: CASSLYGTDFEAFF
clone size: -; J gene: TRBJ2-1; D gene: TRBD2; V gene: TRBV9; CDR3 DNA: TGTGCCAGCAGCGTGGAGACTAGCGGGATCGGGGAGCAGTTCTTC; CDR3 protein: CASSVETSGIGEQFF
clone size: -; J gene: TRBJ2-5; D gene: -; V gene: TRBV27; CDR3 DNA: TGTGCCAGCCTTTGTCAGACCCAGTACTTC; CDR3 protein: CASLCQTQYF
clone size: -; J gene: TRBJ2-2; D gene: -; V gene: TRBV20-1; CDR3 DNA: TGCAGTTCAAGGACACCCAACACCGGGGAGCTGTTTTTT; CDR3 protein: CSSRTPNTGELFF
clone size: -; J gene: TRBJ2-2; D gene: -; V gene: TRBV20-1; CDR3 DNA: TGCAGTGCTAGGGACGCCGGGGCCCTAGGGGAGCTGTTTTTT; CDR3 protein: CSARDAGALGELFF
clone size: -; J gene: TRBJ2-3; D gene: -; V gene: TRBV6-5; CDR3 DNA: TGTGCCAGCAGTTTCGGGGTCTCTCGAGGGAACACAGATACGCAGTATTTT; CDR3 protein: CASSFGVSRGNTDTQYF
clone size: -; J gene: TRBJ1-6; D gene: TRBD1; V gene: TRBV20-1; CDR3 DNA: TGCAGTGCTAGAGATGCCCCGACAGGGAGGGGTTCACCCCTCCACTTT; CDR3 protein: CSARDAPTGRGSPLHF
clone size: few; J gene: TRBJ2-6; D gene: -; V gene: TRBV14; CDR3 DNA: TGTGCCAGCAGCCAAGTCCCAGGGACCTATTCTGGGGCCAACGTCCTGACTTTC; CDR3 protein: CASSQVPGTYSGANVLTF
clone size: -; J gene: TRBJ2-1; D gene: -; V gene: TRBV12-3/TRBV12-4; CDR3 DNA: TGTGCCAGCAGTTTGGCAGGGTCCCTAGACAATGAGCAGTTCTTC; CDR3 protein: CASSLAGSLDNEQFF
clone size: -; J gene: TRBJ2-7; D gene: -; V gene: TRBV5-1; CDR3 DNA: TGCGCCAGCAGCCCTGGGACCCTGCTGATGGAGCAGTACTTC; CDR3 protein: CASSPGTLLMEQYF
clone size: -; J gene: TRBJ2-1; D gene: -; V gene: TRBV21-1; CDR3 DNA: TGTGCCAGCAGCAAAGCGCAGCGGGTGGGCCTCTACAATGAGCAGTTCTTC; CDR3 protein: CASSKAQRVGLYNEQFF
clone size: -; J gene: TRBJ2-3; D gene: TRBD2; V gene: TRBV20-1; CDR3 DNA: TGCAGTGCTAGAGTGGGGACTAGCGGGAGTTTCGCAGATACGCAGTATTTT; CDR3 protein: CSARVGTSGSFADTQYF
clone size: -; J gene: TRBJ2-1; D gene: -; V gene: TRBV12-3/TRBV12-4; CDR3 DNA: TGTGCCAGCAGTTTATGGGCGGGTGAGCAGTTCTTC; CDR3 protein: CASSLWAGEQFF
clone size: -; J gene: TRBJ2-2; D gene: TRBD1; V gene: TRBV20-1; CDR3 DNA: TGCAGTGCTAGCAGGGGGCTTGACACCGGGGAGCTGTTTTTT; CDR3 protein: CSASRGLDTGELFF
clone size: -; J gene: TRBJ2-6; D gene: -; V gene: TRBV6-5; CDR3 DNA: TGTGCCAGCAGTTCATTTGGGGCCAACGTCCTGACTTTC; CDR3 protein: CASSSFGANVLTF